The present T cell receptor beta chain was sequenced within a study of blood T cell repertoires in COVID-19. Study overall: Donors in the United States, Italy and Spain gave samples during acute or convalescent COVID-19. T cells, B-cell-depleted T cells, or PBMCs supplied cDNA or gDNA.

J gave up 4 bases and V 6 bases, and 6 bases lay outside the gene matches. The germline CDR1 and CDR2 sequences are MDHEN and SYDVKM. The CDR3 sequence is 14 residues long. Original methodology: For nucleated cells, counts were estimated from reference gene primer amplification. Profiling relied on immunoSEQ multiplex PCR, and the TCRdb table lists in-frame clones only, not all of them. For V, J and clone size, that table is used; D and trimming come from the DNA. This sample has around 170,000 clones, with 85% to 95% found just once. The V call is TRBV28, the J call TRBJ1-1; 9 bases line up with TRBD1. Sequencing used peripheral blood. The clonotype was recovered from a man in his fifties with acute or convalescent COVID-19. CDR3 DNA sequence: TGTGCCAGCAGGACACAGGGGGCGGTCACTGAAGCTTTCTTT. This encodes CASRTQGAVTEAFF.